These T cell receptor beta chains were read from a single sample in a study of blood T cell repertoires in COVID-19. Profiled with immunoSEQ multiplex PCR; TCRdb holds only in-frame clones, not every one. The table lists nearly 250,000 clones, 85% of them singletons. The source material was PBMCs or T cells enriched from blood (not recorded which). The receptors originated from a woman aged 45-65 years with acute COVID-19. Each CDR3 is given with its conserved first and last residue. A D gene is named only where the DNA matches it firmly. Some rows mark clone size as missing; the rest say once, few, many or name a class of expanded clone.

TRBJ2-3 TRBV2 . TRBD2 TGTGCCAGCACGGCGGCGGGGGGGATTTACACAGATACGCAGTATTTT CASTAAGGIYTDTQYF
TRBJ1-5 TRBV12-3/TRBV12-4 . . TGTGCCAGCAGTCCTCTTAATCAGCCCCAGCATTTT CASSPLNQPQHF
TRBJ2-3 TRBV6-5 . TRBD2 TGTGCCAGCAGGTTGAGCGGGGCTAGCACAGATACGCAGTATTTT CASRLSGASTDTQYF
TRBJ1-2 TRBV3-1/TRBV3-2 . TRBD1 TGTGCCAGCAGCCAGCTCACAGGGGGACATGGCTACACCTTC CASSQLTGGHGYTF
TRBJ1-5 TRBV10-2 . TRBD1 TGCGCCAGCAGCGGACAGGGTGGGCAGCCCCAGCATTTT CASSGQGGQPQHF
TRBJ1-1 TRBV6-5 . . TGTGCCAGCAGTCGGGGGGGGTGGAACACTGAAGCTTTCTTT CASSRGGWNTEAFF
TRBJ2-1 TRBV6-5 . TRBD1 TGTGCCAGCAGCCGACAGGGCGGTTACAATGAGCAGTTCTTC CASSRQGGYNEQFF
TRBJ2-5 TRBV5-1 . TRBD1 TGCGCCAGCAGCCGCGGCGACAGGGTAGGAGAGACCCAGTACTTC CASSRGDRVGETQYF
TRBJ1-5 TRBV6-5 . TRBD1 TGTGCCAGCAGTACAGGGGGCGGCAATCAGCCCCAGCATTTT CASSTGGGNQPQHF
TRBJ1-5 TRBV20-1 few . TGCAGTGCTATTGACAGAAAACGGGGGACTAATCAGCCCCAGCATTTT CSAIDRKRGTNQPQHF
TRBJ1-1 TRBV11-3 . . TGTGCCAGCAGCTTTGACGGCAGGGGGAACACTGAAGCTTTCTTT CASSFDGRGNTEAFF
TRBJ1-3 TRBV6-2/TRBV6-3 . . TGTGCCAGCAGTTTGCAACACATCTCTGGAAACACCATATATTTT CASSLQHISGNTIYF
TRBJ1-5 TRBV2 . TRBD1 TGTGCCAGCAGTGGGGGCGGACAGGGGATTTTAGGCTATCAGCCCCAGCATTTT CASSGGGQGILGYQPQHF
TRBJ2-7 TRBV7-6 . TRBD1 TGTGCCAGCAGCCCCAGGAGTGGGACAGGGGAGCGCGAGCAGTACTTC CASSPRSGTGEREQYF
TRBJ2-3 TRBV25-1 . TRBD2 TGTGCCAGCAGTGAACCGAGCGGGGGGGAAACAGATACGCAGTATTTT CASSEPSGGETDTQYF
TRBJ2-2 TRBV19 . . TGTGCCAGTCTAGACACCGGGGAGCTGTTTTTT CASLDTGELFF
TRBJ2-5 TRBV6-5 . . TGTGCCAGCAGTTACTCCCAGGTCTTCCAAGAGACCCAGTACTTC CASSYSQVFQETQYF
TRBJ1-5 TRBV27 once TRBD1 TGTGCCAGCAGTTTAGTATCTTTTCAGGGACAGGCGAGCAATCAGCCCCAGCATTTT CASSLVSFQGQASNQPQHF
TRBJ2-5 TRBV30 . . TGTGCCTGGAGCCCCGGCCGGGTCGGGACCCAGTACTTC CAWSPGRVGTQYF
TRBJ2-7 TRBV19 . . TGTGCCAGTAGAGGTAGCCATGCGAACTACGAGCAGTACTTC CASRGSHANYEQYF
TRBJ2-7 TRBV6-5 . . TGTGCCAGCAGTTACTTGACTCGACTAGGAGGCTACGAGCAGTACTTC CASSYLTRLGGYEQYF
TRBJ1-1 TRBV7-9 . TRBD1 TGTGCCAGCAGTACAGGGGGCTCGAACACTGAAGCTTTCTTT CASSTGGSNTEAFF
TRBJ2-1 TRBV18 . . TGTGCCAGCTCAAAACTTAACCGGGACTCTTCTTCTGAGCAGTTCTTC CASSKLNRDSSSEQFF
TRBJ1-3 TRBV7-2 . . TGTGCCAGCAGCTACTACCGGGTAACTGGAAACACCATATATTTT CASSYYRVTGNTIYF
TRBJ1-2 TRBV28 . TRBD1 TGTGCCAGCAGTTTACGCCCGGACAGGGGGAAAGGCTACACCTTC CASSLRPDRGKGYTF
TRBJ1-5 TRBV6-2/TRBV6-3 few . TGTGCCAGCAGTTACCATCAGGGTAGCAATCAGCCCCAGCATTTT CASSYHQGSNQPQHF
TRBJ1-2 TRBV14 . TRBD1 TGTGCCAGCAGCCTGGACAGGGGCTATTATGGCTACACCTTC CASSLDRGYYGYTF
TRBJ2-1 TRBV20-1 . TRBD2 TGCAGTGCTAGTTGGGGTTTGAGTAGCGGGGGGTACAATGAGCAGTTCTTC CSASWGLSSGGYNEQFF